The source of this T cell receptor (beta chain) is a study of cytotoxic CD8 clonotypes in ibrutinib-treated CLL. Study findings and constraints: Circulating CD8+ T-cell counts were tracked by baseline clonality, which exceeded that of age-matched healthy donors.

As regards this clone: Its matching antigen is unknown.

This table comes from immunoSEQ multiplex PCR, and its TCRdb copy is limited to in-frame clones, with some not included. The data show over 95,000 clones, approximately 58% seen once. The CDR3 has 16 amino acids. Germline CDR1 is LNHDA and CDR2 is SQIVND (reference sequence). The germline V and J ends were trimmed by 5 bases and 2 bases, with 16 bases remaining between them. This specimen was PBMCs, taken after 24 months of ibrutinib treatment. The clonotype was recovered from a human donor with chronic lymphocytic leukemia. V and J are TRBV19 and TRBJ2-4, with D possibly TRBD2 on 6 matching bases. The CDR3 region is CASSRTGDGTKNIQYF. CDR3 sequence (DNA): TGTGCCAGTAGTCGCACGGGGGACGGGACCAAAAACATTCAGTACTTC.